These 21 T cell receptor beta chains share one sample of origin, sequenced in a study of shared clonotypes between healthy human individuals. Repertoires were generated with immunoSEQ multiplex PCR, while TCRdb's copy carries only in-frame clones and drops some. The repertoire includes about 470,000 clones, more than 75% of them detected once, and around 13% sits in the top ten. Input material: PBMCs. These TCRs come from a woman between 40 and 50 years old in good health. Some clones in this sample may be carry-over from other donors' samples.

The J gene is TRBJ1-1, the V gene TRBV10-2, with 7 bases lining up with TRBD1. The CDR3 has 11 residues. Germline lookup yields CDR1 WSHSY and CDR2 SAAADI. J lost 7 bases, V lost 6 bases, and 2 bases had no gene match. This CDR3 reads CASSDRVEAFF. The DNA of the CDR3 is TGCGCCAGCAGCGACAGGGTTGAAGCTTTCTTT.

The V call is TRBV7-8, the J call TRBJ1-1; tentatively, D is TRBD1 (5 bases). V was cut by 1 base and J by 1 base, with 7 bases left in between. CDR1 and CDR2 from the germline V gene are SGHVS and FQNEAQ. The CDR3 contains 14 residues. CDR3 DNA: TGTGCCAGCAGCTTAGTCGGGGGGAACACTGAAGCTTTCTTT. The encoded protein is CASSLVGGNTEAFF.

J is TRBJ2-3 and V is TRBV5-1; D is perhaps TRBD2 (7 bases). Per germline, CDR1 SGHRS and CDR2 YFSETQ. Trimming removed 4 bases from V and 4 bases from J, with 13 bases in between. The CDR3 is 14 amino acids. This CDR3 is CASSRGASPDTQYF. For the CDR3, the DNA is TGCGCCAGCAGCCGGGGGGCTAGCCCAGATACGCAGTATTTT.

The chain links TRBV9 to TRBJ2-5; possibly TRBD2 for D (5 bases). Germline lookup yields CDR1 SGDLS and CDR2 YYNGEE. This CDR3 comprises 14 residues. V shed 0 bases and J shed 5 bases, with 11 bases lying between them. As DNA, the CDR3 is TGTGCCAGCAGCGTAGATCGGGGTGGGGAGACCCAGTACTTC. Translating it yields CASSVDRGGETQYF.

This clone was observed a few times. CDR3 nucleotide sequence: TGTGCCAGCAGGCCAACCCCCCTAGCGGGAGTATCGAATGAGCAGTTCTTC. Its protein product is CASRPTPLAGVSNEQFF. This chain connects TRBV7-2 to TRBJ2-1; TRBD2 agrees at 10 bases. V shed 6 bases and J 7 bases; nucleotides not matched to a gene: 15. The germline V gene has CDR1 SGHTA and CDR2 FQGNSA. The CDR3 extends over 17 amino acids.

The rearrangement links TRBV5-1 to TRBJ2-3, with TRBD2 matching 9 bases. The V and J ends lost 0 bases and 4 bases, in that order; junction bases with no gene match: 6. The CDR3 is made up of 16 amino acids. CDR1 is SGHRS, CDR2 YFSETQ, per germline. For the CDR3, the DNA is TGCGCCAGCAGCTTGGCCGGCGGGAGGGGGGCAGATACGCAGTATTTT. Translation gives CASSLAGGRGADTQYF. Variable domain in full (rest from reference TRBV5-1 and TRBJ2-3): KAGVTQTPRYLIKTRGQQVTLSCSPISGHRSVSWYQQTPGQGLQFLFEYFSETQRNKGNFPGRFSGRQFSNSRSEMNVSTLELGDSALYLCASSLAGGRGADTQYFGPGTRLTVL.

V usage is TRBV19 and J usage is TRBJ1-1; no reliable D call. The CDR3 loop spans 12 amino acids. Trimming took off 5 bases at V and 6 bases at J, with 10 bases between the two ends. CDR1 is LNHDA, CDR2 SQIVND, per germline (reference sequence). The DNA for the CDR3 is TGTGCCAGTAGTTTCCTCGGGTCTGAAGCTTTCTTT. Amino acid sequence: CASSFLGSEAFF.

This chain uses TRBV5-6 with TRBJ2-1, with D perhaps TRBD1 (5 bases). The CDR3 runs 15 residues. Germline assignment: CDR1 SGHDT and CDR2 YYEEEE. With 4 bases removed from V and 0 bases from J, the gap between germline ends came to 11 bases. For the CDR3, the DNA is TGTGCCAGCAGCCGGACAACCCTCTCCTACAATGAGCAGTTCTTC. Translating it yields CASSRTTLSYNEQFF.

This rearrangement joins TRBV21-1 to TRBJ2-7; the table's TRBD1 call for D was not verified on the DNA. TRBV21-1 is described as a pseudogene. The CDR3 consists of 17 residues. The CDR3 loop reads CASSKGATGPEYHEQYF. The CDR3 nucleotides read TGTGCCAGCAGCAAAGGGGCAACAGGGCCCGAATACCACGAGCAGTACTTC.

This CDR3 is CASSALGGVGTEAFF. CDR3 DNA sequence: TGTGCCAGCAGCGCCCTGGGGGGGGTGGGCACTGAAGCTTTCTTT. The V call is TRBV9, the J call TRBJ1-1; D might be TRBD1 (5 bases). The CDR3 consists of 15 residues. Germline CDR1 is SGDLS and CDR2 is YYNGEE. V dropped 3 bases and J dropped 4 bases, with 16 bases sitting between them. The entire variable domain, with the rest obtained from reference TRBV9 and TRBJ1-1, is as follows: DSGVTQTPKHLITATGQRVTLRCSPRSGDLSVYWYQQSLDQGLQFLIQYYNGEERAKGNILERFSAQQFPDLHSELNLSSLELGDSALYFCASSALGGVGTEAFFGQGTRLTVV.

This chain connects TRBV5-1 to TRBJ2-1; D is perhaps TRBD1 or TRBD2 (5 bases each). Germline V gene lookup returns CDR1 SGHRS and CDR2 YFSETQ. Trimming took 0 bases from V and 5 from J, leaving 15 bases between them. This CDR3 has 16 amino acids. This CDR3 is CASSLGGTDWDNEQFF. The CDR3 DNA is TGCGCCAGCAGCTTGGGTGGGACGGACTGGGACAATGAGCAGTTCTTC.

The chain uses TRBV7-9 and TRBJ1-2, with TRBD1 as a possible D gene (5 bases). Per germline, CDR1 SEHNR and CDR2 FQNEAQ (reference sequence). V lost 1 base to trimming and J lost 8 bases, with 14 bases between them. The CDR3 totals 14 residues. As DNA, the CDR3 is TGTGCCAGCAGCTTAGAGACAGCTCTCTGGGGCTACACCTTC. Residues: CASSLETALWGYTF.

This rearrangement joins TRBV5-1 to TRBJ1-1; D is undetermined. Germline CDR1 reads SGHRS; CDR2 reads YFSETQ. The CDR3 totals 14 residues. V was shortened by 6 bases and J by 0 bases, with 12 bases between the two germline ends. The CDR3 coding sequence is TGCGCCAGCACCGAAGACGGGATGAACACTGAAGCTTTCTTT. Encoded protein: CASTEDGMNTEAFF.

This chain connects TRBV7-8 to TRBJ2-1; D unresolved. The V and J ends lost 5 bases and 6 bases respectively, with 17 bases between them. The length of the CDR3 is 15 residues. Germline-derived CDR1 and CDR2 are SGHVS and FQNEAQ. CDR3 in DNA: TGTGCCAGCAGCCCCGGAATACCAGAGAGCAATGAGCAGTTCTTC. Translation gives CASSPGIPESNEQFF.

J is TRBJ2-3 and V is TRBV5-1; 7 bases are a match to TRBD1. V shed 4 bases, J shed 1 base, and the junction held 3 bases outside the gene matches. Germline V lookup: CDR1 SGHRS, CDR2 YFSETQ. This CDR3 has 14 amino acids. CDR3 DNA sequence: TGCGCCAGCAGCACCGGGACAGGCACAGATACGCAGTATTTT. It translates to CASSTGTGTDTQYF.

V gene TRBV28 combines with J gene TRBJ1-4, with unresolved D. Trimming cost V 8 bases and J 5 bases, with 9 bases left between them. This CDR3 has 12 residues. Germline CDR1 is MDHEN and CDR2 is SYDVKM. DNA for the CDR3: TGTGCCAGCCTACAGCCGAATGAAAAACTGTTTTTT. Its translation: CASLQPNEKLFF.

V gene TRBV7-2 combines with J gene TRBJ2-3, with TRBD1 identical over 7 bases. This CDR3 is 14 amino acids long. V dropped 5 bases and J dropped 5; count of bases not matched to a gene: 7. From germline, CDR1 is SGHTA and CDR2 FQGNSA. CDR3 residues: CASSQHRGIDTQYF. The CDR3 bases are TGTGCCAGCAGCCAACACAGGGGCATAGATACGCAGTATTTT. Looking up the rest from reference TRBV7-2 and TRBJ2-3 gives the full variable domain: GAGVSQSPSNKVTEKGKDVELRCDPISGHTALYWYRQSLGQGLEFLIYFQGNSAPDKSGLPSDRFSAERTGGSVSTLTIQRTQQEDSAVYLCASSQHRGIDTQYFGPGTRLTVL.

The chain couples TRBV7-2 to TRBJ2-5; 7 bases are shared with TRBD1. Germline trimming cut 1 base from V and 2 bases from J; bases unmatched to any gene: 4. CDR1 is SGHTA and CDR2 is FQGNSA in the germline V gene. The CDR3 is 15 residues long. This CDR3 reads CASSLDRGVQETQYF. CDR3 DNA: TGTGCCAGCAGCTTAGACAGGGGAGTTCAAGAGACCCAGTACTTC.

The rearrangement links TRBV2 to TRBJ1-2; 10 bases line up with TRBD1. V dropped 5 bases and J dropped 10; count of bases not matched to a gene: 7. CDR1 SNHLY and CDR2 FYNNEI come from the germline V gene. The CDR3 extends over 13 amino acids. CDR3 protein: CASSKGTGADYTF. The CDR3 region has the DNA TGTGCCAGCAGTAAGGGGACAGGGGCGGACTACACCTTC.

The chain recombines TRBV5-1 with TRBJ1-2, with D tentatively TRBD1 (6 bases). Trimming pared 6 bases from V and 0 bases from J, leaving 18 bases between. The CDR3 has 16 amino acids. Germline CDR1 is SGHRS and CDR2 is YFSETQ. CDR3 coding DNA: TGCGCCAGCACCCCGACCGGGACAAGCTCTAACTATGGCTACACCTTC. This codes for CASTPTGTSSNYGYTF.

This sequence joins TRBV4-1 and TRBJ1-6; weak D call: TRBD1 (6 bases). Germline CDR1 is MGHRA and CDR2 is YSYEKL. The CDR3 contains 17 residues. V lost 0 bases to trimming and J lost 9 bases, with 18 bases between them. CDR3 sequence reads: CASSQDFMGQRVSPLHF. The CDR3 DNA sequence: TGCGCCAGCAGCCAAGATTTTATGGGACAAAGGGTTTCACCCCTCCACTTT.